What follows are 5 T cell receptor beta chains derived from one specimen sequenced in a study of blood T cell repertoires in COVID-19 (dated by TCRdb to the early 2020s). Preparation of the library involved the immunoSEQ multiplex PCR assay. TCRdb's version of the immuneACCESS table is confined to in-frame rearrangements and falls short of the full clone set. An unresolved V gene accounts for under half of the shortfall where checked; the remainder is of unknown origin. The sample data list roughly 150,000 clones, and 75% to 90% of these were observed just once. Jointly, the top ten make up approximately 15% of the sample. Sequenced material: peripheral blood. All receptors derive from a woman aged 40 to 50 with acute or convalescent COVID-19.

V usage is TRBV4-1 and J usage is TRBJ2-7; D may be TRBD1 (6 bases). CDR3 size: 15 residues. Germline V CDR1 and CDR2: MGHRA, YSYEKL. Deletions cut 3 bases from V and 4 bases from J, with 16 bases between. Written as DNA, the CDR3 is TGCGCCAGCAGCCATTCCCCCAGGGGAGAGTACGAGCAGTACTTC. This translates into CASSHSPRGEYEQYF.

The gene calls are TRBV5-1 and TRBJ2-7; tentatively, D is TRBD1 (6 bases). This CDR3 has 14 residues. In germline, CDR1 is SGHRS, CDR2 YFSETQ. Trimming took off 4 bases at V and 2 bases at J, with 13 bases between the two ends. CDR3 sequence (DNA): TGCGCCAGCAGCCCGAGGGACACCACCTACGAGCAGTACTTC. It specifies CASSPRDTTYEQYF.

This clone was observed a single time. The chain has TRBV28 and TRBJ1-2, with 10 nucleotides matching TRBD1. The V gene's germline CDR1 is MDHEN and CDR2 SYDVKM. V shed 4 bases, J shed 2 bases, and the junction held 4 bases outside the gene matches. The CDR3 loop spans 15 amino acids. CDR3 DNA sequence: TGTGCCAGCAGTTACCCGACAGGGGGCAACTATGGCTACACCTTC. It codes for CASSYPTGGNYGYTF.

The chain links TRBV10-1 to TRBJ1-1; a possible D gene is TRBD1 (5 bases). Trimming removed 0 bases at V and 2 bases at J, with 7 bases between. Germline CDR1 reads WNHNN; CDR2 reads SYGVQD (reference sequence). The CDR3 is 14 amino acids. The CDR3 here is CASSESTANTEAFF. The DNA for the CDR3 is TGCGCCAGCAGTGAGTCGACAGCTAACACTGAAGCTTTCTTT.

This chain connects TRBV30 to TRBJ1-5, with 10 bases lining up with TRBD1. This CDR3 has 17 amino acids. Germline loops: CDR1 GTSNPN, CDR2 SVGIG (reference sequence). Unmatched junction bases numbered 10, after V lost 5 bases and J lost 0 bases. The chain's CDR3 is CAWDRGPISNSNQPQHF. The DNA of the CDR3 is TGTGCCTGGGACAGGGGGCCAATATCCAATAGCAATCAGCCCCAGCATTTT.